The 21 T cell receptor beta chains in this list originate from one sample, sequenced in a study of glioma-infiltrating T cells after dendritic cell vaccination. Measured with immunoSEQ multiplex PCR; TCRdb has only the in-frame clones, and not every one. The sample has 100,000 or so clones, around 80% seen once; the top ten hold around 5.4%. Noted time point: after dendritic cell vaccination, including at tumor progression/relapse. The sample here was blood, taken after dendritic cell vaccination. These receptors originate from a human donor with glioblastoma.

This clone has only a few counts. V and J are TRBV10-3 and TRBJ2-1; possibly TRBD2 for D (5 bases). The CDR3 contains 17 residues. The germline gives CDR1 ENHRY, CDR2 SYGVKD. Trimming stripped 5 bases from V and 7 bases from J, with 24 bases between. The CDR3 here is CAISQVEGFTGRNEQFF. The CDR3 coding sequence is TGTGCCATCAGTCAAGTCGAGGGATTTACCGGCCGGAATGAGCAGTTCTTC.

The chain is built from TRBV5-6 and TRBJ2-3, with 7 bases lining up with TRBD2. The CDR3 extends over 15 amino acids. Germline V lookup: CDR1 SGHDT, CDR2 YYEEEE. J gave up 4 bases and V 1 base, and 6 bases lay outside the gene matches. The CDR3 DNA follows: TGTGCCAGCAGCTTGACGAGACTAGCCGCAGATACGCAGTATTTT. Its protein is CASSLTRLAADTQYF.

This clone appeared a few times. J is TRBJ2-1 and V is TRBV9; TRBD1 aligns across 7 bases. The CDR3 has 12 amino acids. The V gene end was trimmed by 4 bases and the J gene end by 7 bases; junction bases not matched to a gene: 2. The V gene's germline CDR1 is SGDLS and CDR2 YYNGEE. For the CDR3, the DNA is TGTGCCAGCAGCCCACAGGGGAATGAGCAGTTCTTC. It yields the protein CASSPQGNEQFF.

This chain uses TRBV5-1 with TRBJ1-3, with D hard to call. The V and J ends lost 1 base and 4 bases respectively, with 9 bases between them. CDR3 length equals 14 residues. Germline loops: CDR1 SGHRS, CDR2 YFSETQ. The CDR3, as DNA: TGCGCCAGCAGCTTGTCGGTCTCAGGAAACACCATATATTTT. It is translated as CASSLSVSGNTIYF.

This clone was counted only a few times. This rearrangement joins TRBV19 to TRBJ1-5, with D uncertain. The germline CDR1 and CDR2 sequences are LNHDA and SQIVND (reference sequence). This CDR3 contains 18 residues. The ends were cut back, 5 bases at V and 2 bases at J, with 22 bases in the middle. The CDR3 region is CASSPLQPGESGNQPQHF. CDR3 bases: TGTGCCAGTAGTCCACTCCAACCAGGCGAAAGTGGCAATCAGCCCCAGCATTTT.

The CDR3 loop is CASGRDRYYGYTF. As DNA, the CDR3 is TGCGCCAGCGGAAGGGACAGGTACTATGGCTACACCTTC. J is TRBJ1-2 and V is TRBV5-1, with 8 bases fitting TRBD1. V trimming: 7 bases; J trimming: 3 bases; junction bases outside the gene matches: 5. CDR3 size: 13 residues. Germline lookup yields CDR1 SGHRS and CDR2 YFSETQ. Combining the CDR3 with reference TRBV5-1 and TRBJ1-2 gives the whole variable domain KAGVTQTPRYLIKTRGQQVTLSCSPISGHRSVSWYQQTPGQGLQFLFEYFSETQRNKGNFPGRFSGRQFSNSRSEMNVSTLELGDSALYLCASGRDRYYGYTFGSGTRLTVV.

The chain couples TRBV30 to TRBJ2-5; TRBD2 agrees at 8 bases. This CDR3 is built from 15 residues. Germline V lookup: CDR1 GTSNPN, CDR2 SVGIG (reference sequence). The J segment lost 9 bases and the V segment lost 4 bases, leaving 16 bases of the junction unmatched. CDR3 loop: CAWNSRRASGSSQYF. The CDR3 DNA is TGTGCCTGGAACTCACGTCGGGCTAGCGGGTCGTCCCAGTACTTC.

This clone was found a few times. The V call is TRBV28, the J call TRBJ2-1; 8 positions match TRBD2. V shed 4 bases and J 10 bases; nucleotides not matched to a gene: 0. CDR1 and CDR2 from the germline V gene are MDHEN and SYDVKM. This CDR3 region has 11 residues. The CDR3 protein is CASSWTSEQFF. The CDR3 DNA reads TGTGCCAGCAGTTGGACTAGCGAGCAGTTCTTC.

The genes are TRBV25-1 and TRBJ2-1, with TRBD1 matching 8 bases. Germline-derived CDR1 and CDR2 are MGHDK and SYGVNS. Unmatched junction bases numbered 4, after V lost 7 bases and J lost 2 bases. The CDR3 totals 14 residues. The CDR3 DNA sequence: TGTGCCAGCAAAGGGACAGGTCCCTACAATGAGCAGTTCTTC. Translated: CASKGTGPYNEQFF.

This clone was seen ten or more times. The V gene is TRBV5-4, the J gene TRBJ1-1, with D unclear. Per germline, CDR1 SGHNT and CDR2 YYREEE (reference sequence). The length of the CDR3 is 14 residues. Trimming cost V 1 base and J 4 bases, with 11 bases left between them. This CDR3 is CASSLPGYSTEAFF. DNA for the CDR3: TGTGCCAGCAGCTTGCCCGGGTATAGCACTGAAGCTTTCTTT.

The V gene is TRBV4-2, the J gene TRBJ1-2; D uncertain. Trimming took 4 bases from V and 1 from J, leaving 13 bases between them. The V gene's germline CDR1 is LGHNA and CDR2 YNFKEQ. This CDR3 has 15 residues. For the CDR3, the DNA is TGTGCCAGCAGCCTGCAAGACATTCTTAACTATGGCTACACCTTC. This sequence encodes CASSLQDILNYGYTF.

V gene TRBV7-9 combines with J gene TRBJ2-2, with D possibly being TRBD1 (6 bases). V dropped 5 bases and J dropped 4 bases, with 20 bases sitting between them. The CDR3 loop spans 17 amino acids. Germline V gene lookup returns CDR1 SEHNR and CDR2 FQNEAQ (reference sequence). CDR3 residues: CASSQRAGQGSTGELFF. In DNA, the CDR3 is TGTGCCAGCAGCCAGCGCGCCGGGCAGGGGTCCACCGGGGAGCTGTTTTTT.

This clone was counted only a few times. V gene TRBV7-9 combines with J gene TRBJ2-1; 11 nucleotides align to TRBD2. This CDR3 spans 15 amino acids. The junction had 8 bases not matched to a gene; V was cut back by 1 base and J by 12 bases. From germline, CDR1 is SEHNR and CDR2 FQNEAQ (reference sequence). The chain's CDR3 is CASSLEGLAGDGQFF. In DNA form, the CDR3 reads TGTGCCAGCAGCTTAGAAGGACTAGCGGGCGACGGGCAGTTCTTC.

This clone was detected a few times. The chain is built from TRBV7-2 and TRBJ2-3; 13 nucleotides line up with TRBD2. CDR3 size: 17 residues. V shed 1 base, J shed 7 bases, and the junction held 8 bases outside the gene matches. Germline V CDR1 and CDR2: SGHTA, FQGNSA. The CDR3, as DNA: TGTGCCAGCAGCTTAGTCGCAGGACTAGCGGGGGTCAATACGCAGTATTTT. Translated, it gives CASSLVAGLAGVNTQYF.

This clone has a single count. The chain recombines TRBV19 with TRBJ2-7, with D uncertain. V was shortened by 4 bases and J by 3 bases, with 10 bases between the two germline ends. The CDR3 extends over 13 amino acids. Germline V lookup: CDR1 LNHDA, CDR2 SQIVND (reference sequence). The DNA of the CDR3 is TGTGCCAGTAGTAGGCAGGCCCGCTACGAGCAGTACTTC. The encoded protein is CASSRQARYEQYF. Complete variable domain (other parts from reference TRBV19 and TRBJ2-7): DGGITQSPKYLFRKEGQNVTLSCEQNLNHDAMYWYRQDPGQGLRLIYYSQIVNDFQKGDIAEGYSVSREKKESFPLTVTSAQKNPTAFYLCASSRQARYEQYFGPGTRLTVT.

Only a few counts were recorded for this clone. The chain carries TRBV2 and TRBJ1-3; TRBD1 matches 8 bases. V dropped 6 bases and J dropped 8; count of bases not matched to a gene: 6. The CDR3 runs 13 residues. Germline CDR1 and CDR2: SNHLY and FYNNEI. Written as DNA, the CDR3 is TGTGCCAGCAGCCGGACAGGGAGGGACACCATATATTTT. This codes for CASSRTGRDTIYF.

This chain joins TRBV7-2 and TRBJ2-1; D may be TRBD2 (7 bases). CDR1 is SGHTA and CDR2 is FQGNSA in the germline V gene. Trimming left V 5 bases short and J 3 bases short, with 14 bases between. The CDR3 length is 15 residues. The CDR3 sequence: CASSARGGGYNEQFF. CDR3 bases: TGTGCCAGCAGCGCAAGGGGAGGGGGCTACAATGAGCAGTTCTTC.

This clone occurred once. The chain is built from TRBV6-1 and TRBJ1-2; D gene unclear. CDR3 length: 12 residues. CDR1 and CDR2 from the germline V gene are MNHNS and SASEGT. Trimming left V 2 bases short and J 8 bases short, with 9 bases between. CDR3: CASSEPVRGYTF. The CDR3 nucleotides read TGTGCCAGCAGTGAACCCGTTCGGGGCTACACCTTC.

This clone has just one count. This sequence joins TRBV5-6 and TRBJ1-5, with 8 bases matching TRBD1. The CDR3 is made up of 15 amino acids. Germline CDR1 reads SGHDT; CDR2 reads YYEEEE. V gave up 0 bases and J gave up 1 base; unmatched junction bases: 0. CDR3 protein: CASSLAGGSNQPQHF. The CDR3 region has the DNA TGTGCCAGCAGCTTGGCAGGGGGCAGCAATCAGCCCCAGCATTTT.

The V gene is TRBV5-1, the J gene TRBJ1-1; tentative D call: TRBD1 (6 bases). Trimming took off 2 bases at V and 6 bases at J, with 14 bases between the two ends. The CDR3 runs 14 residues. Per the germline V gene, CDR1 is SGHRS and CDR2 is YFSETQ. CDR3 loop: CASSLGGVAAEAFF. CDR3 coding DNA: TGCGCCAGCAGCTTAGGGGGGGTGGCGGCTGAAGCTTTCTTT.

The V gene is TRBV7-9, the J gene TRBJ2-3; 12 positions match TRBD2. Germline assignment: CDR1 SEHNR and CDR2 FQNEAQ (reference sequence). Trimming removed 3 bases from V and 1 base from J; junction bases left unmatched: 2. This CDR3 has 16 residues. CDR3 protein: CASSFRLAGGTDTQYF. Written as DNA, the CDR3 is TGTGCCAGCAGCTTTAGACTAGCGGGGGGCACAGATACGCAGTATTTT.